This T cell receptor beta chain was captured by sequencing in a study of cytomegalovirus exposure and HLA in healthy donors. Study-level information: A prior analysis found about 110 million unique TCR beta sequences from 170 million or so T cells. Some 87 million unique TCRs from HLA-typed donors were held in an early release of data.

Overall study findings and caveats: Later on, a genetic analysis was performed. It linked a missense variant in DCLRE1C with V- and J-gene trimming of TCR beta.

From germline, CDR1 is LNHDA and CDR2 SQIVND (reference sequence). V gave up 5 bases and J gave up 0 bases, with 13 bases separating them. This CDR3 spans 16 amino acids. Researchers ran the PCR with 60 Vbeta and 13 Jbeta primers. Sequencing was performed with immunoSEQ multiplex PCR; in TCRdb, only in-frame clones are kept and a portion is missing. The table shows 110,000 or so clones, with over 60% occurring only once. Of note for this clone: Its cognate antigen is unknown.

Sample: PBMCs. The receptor was isolated from a man aged 18 to 30 in good health and CMV-seropositive. This chain connects TRBV19 to TRBJ2-2, with a tentative D call TRBD1 (6 bases). CDR3 sequence: CASSRTVGPNTGELFF. CDR3 bases: TGTGCCAGTAGTCGGACAGTGGGGCCGAACACCGGGGAGCTGTTTTTT.